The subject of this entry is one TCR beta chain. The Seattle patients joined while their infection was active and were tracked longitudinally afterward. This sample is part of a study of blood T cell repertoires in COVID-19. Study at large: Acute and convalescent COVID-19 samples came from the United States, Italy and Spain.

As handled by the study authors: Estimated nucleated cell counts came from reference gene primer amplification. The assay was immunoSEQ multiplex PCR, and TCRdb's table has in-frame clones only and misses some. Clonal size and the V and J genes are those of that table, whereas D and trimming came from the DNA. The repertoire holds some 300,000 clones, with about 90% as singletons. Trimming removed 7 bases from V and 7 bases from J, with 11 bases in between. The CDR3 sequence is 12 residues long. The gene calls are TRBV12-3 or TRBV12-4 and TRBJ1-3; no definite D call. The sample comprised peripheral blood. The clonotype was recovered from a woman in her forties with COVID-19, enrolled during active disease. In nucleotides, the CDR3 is TGTGCCAGCACCTCAAGTAGTAACACCATATATTTT. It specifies CASTSSSNTIYF.